Reported below is one T cell receptor beta chain. Its cognate antigen has yet to be identified. There are no base qualities to consult, and no much larger clone falls within one base. Trimming removed 8 bases from V and 1 base from J, leaving 13 bases between the germline ends. CDR1 and CDR2, per the germline V gene (reference sequence), are SGHAT and FQDESV. Including cysteine and phenylalanine, the CDR3 has 14 amino acids. Only the CDR3 DNA is retained, 42 bases long and in frame from the first base. The sample's time point label, in plain terms: blood 4 weeks post-SBRT, at nephrectomy. Taken with the paper, the label for treatment or condition translates to: 15 Gy SBRT to primary tumor, nephrectomy 4 weeks later. The samples were obtained from a clinical trial, where primary renal cell carcinomas were treated with 15 Gy stereotactic body radiation therapy and then removed by nephrectomy 4 weeks afterward. To follow tumor-enriched clonotypes, peripheral blood was collected serially from radiation-treated patients at baseline and again at 2 weeks and 4 weeks after SBRT. All patients had renal cell carcinoma with clear cell pathology. Genomic DNA for TCR sequencing was prepared using the QIAamp DNA Blood Mini Kit (Qiagen). The analyses included only samples that passed all quality control checks.

The data stem from a study of radiation and T cells in renal cell carcinoma (dated by TCRdb to the early 2020s). In terms of the full investigation: In total, around 53 samples, comprising around 26 tumors and 27 peripheral blood samples, were subjected to TCR beta sequencing. The last blood draw occurred 4 weeks after radiation, at the same time as nephrectomy. In the 40 to 60 samples combined, several million unique CDR3 nucleotide sequences were found, encoding approximately 2,800,000 unique CDR3 amino acid sequences. Broader findings and caveats from the paper: Top tumor clonotypes rose in blood from baseline to 2 weeks post-radiation, then contracted by 4 weeks, suggesting transient expansion of tumor-resident clones. Because no pretreatment tumor biopsies were available, whether clonotypes were present in the tumor at baseline could not be determined. Tracking of blood repertoire dynamics stopped at more than three weeks after treatment, with no follow-up past that point. The single-armed trial design could not address effects of radiation dose or scheduling on the TCR repertoire.

TCR beta libraries were generated from genomic DNA with the immunoSEQ kit, following the manufacturer's recommendations. For library preparation, a first multiplex PCR was performed with proprietary primers, followed by a second PCR in which unique barcodes were added, and bead cleanups were performed after each round. A positive control reaction and a negative control reaction, both provided in the kit, were run with every batch of samples. The final libraries were assessed on an Agilent 4200 TapeStation D1000 ScreenTape, pooled by volume, and quantified by qPCR. Sequencing ran on an Illumina NextSeq500 with a MidOutput 150-cycle cartridge, using 156 Read1 and 15 Index1 cycles with kit custom primers. The pooled library was loaded at 1.0 pM with a roughly 20% PhiX control spike-in. In the original analysis: Vendor-processed data were analyzed in R, with a clonotype defined as all T cells sharing the same CDR3 nucleotide sequence. For clone abundance analyses, frequencies were normalized to the 10,000 most abundant clones in each sample. Public T cell clones, which averaged fewer than five per sample, were removed prior to analysis. Tumor-enriched clonotypes and baseline blood-enriched clonotypes were defined as those with an abundance difference of at least 32-fold between compartments. A beta-binomial differential abundance model was used to identify clonotypes that expanded or contracted between blood time points. Similarity between tumor and blood repertoires was quantified using the Baroni-Urbani and Buser coefficient, and groups were compared with two-tailed Wilcoxon tests in R. Imported from immuneACCESS, the table was reduced by TCRdb to in-frame sequences with V and J called. These copies leave out some clones; in studies compared against another copy, an unresolved V gene accounts for under half, and the cause of the remainder is not known. V, J and clone size reflect that table, while D and trimming were determined from the DNA. The sample records some 150,000 clones, 86% of which are singletons. The top ten clones comprise around 17% of the sample.

Sequenced here: blood, sampled from a patient whose treatment included radiotherapy and nephrectomy. The source of this sequence is a woman in her 50s with renal cell carcinoma. This sequence uses TRBV11-1 and TRBJ2-3; TRBD2 is a weak D gene call, 5 bases matching. The CDR3 reads CASRPSRGTDTQYF. The DNA is TGTGCCAGCCGACCGTCGCGGGGCACAGATACGCAGTATTTT.